These 2 T cell receptor beta chains were sequenced from one sample in a study of regulatory T cells in long-lasting Graves disease. Time point meaning: persistent/refractory GD, antithyroid drugs over 5 years with positive TRAb. Extracted PBMC RNA gave rise to the TCR library. Building the TCR beta libraries relied on iRepertoire HTBI primers, and CDR3 regions underwent Arm-PCR. MiXCR was run by TCRdb on the multiplex PCR reads, yielding one entry per CDR3 protein. Among about 340,000 distinct CDR3 sequences listed, 15% to 20% were seen once. This specimen consisted of peripheral blood mononuclear cells (PBMCs), obtained when the disease was refractory, from a patient treated with antithyroid drugs. These receptors all stem from a female donor with Graves disease.

This chain links TRBV4-1 with TRBJ2-5, with D possibly matching TRBD2 (6 bases). The germline CDR1 and CDR2 sequences are MGHRA and YSYEKL. V lost 1 base and J lost 1, with 10 bases in between. The CDR3 spans 15 residues. CDR3 DNA: TGCGCCAGCAGCCAAGGGGGGGAAACCCAAGAGACCCAGTACTTC. Amino acid sequence: CASSQGGETQETQYF.

This clonotype was recorded many times. The chain joins TRBV12-3 or TRBV12-4 to TRBJ2-7; TRBD2 matches at 8 bases. V was pared by 2 bases and J by 7 bases, with 7 bases of the junction left unmatched. The CDR3 has 14 amino acids. The CDR3 DNA reads as TGTGCCAGCAGTTTATCGACGGGAGGGGCTGAGCAGTACTTC. The encoded protein is CASSLSTGGAEQYF.